Listed below are T cell receptor beta chains from one sample, sequenced in a study of T cells after posttransplantation cyclophosphamide. Profiled with immunoSEQ multiplex PCR; TCRdb holds only in-frame clones, not every one. This sample has about 22,000 clones, with about 89% found just once. The specimen comprised PBMCs, sampled after an allogeneic stem cell transplant with a calcineurin inhibitor and methotrexate. The receptors stem from a female patient aged 50-60 years who received an allogeneic stem cell transplant from an unrelated donor, was CMV-positive, and had chronic GVHD only. Some T cells may have come from the graft donor. Each CDR3 is given with its conserved first and last residue. D genes are given only for firm matches. Clone size is given for some rows only: seen once, a few or many times, or a class if the clone is expanded.

TRBV10-3	TRBJ2-3	-	TRBD2	CAIAASGRTTSADTQYF	TGTGCCATCGCTGCTAGCGGGAGAACCACGAGCGCAGATACGCAGTATTTT
TRBV18	TRBJ2-7	-	-	CASSPPSSYEQYF	TGTGCCAGCTCACCACCGAGCTCCTACGAGCAGTACTTC
TRBV9	TRBJ2-7	once	-	CASSVGIQNPYEQYF	TGTGCCAGCAGCGTAGGAATTCAGAACCCCTACGAGCAGTACTTC
TRBV19	TRBJ2-2	-	-	CAHGQNTGELFF	TGTGCCCACGGACAGAACACCGGGGAGCTGTTTTTT
TRBV11-1	TRBJ1-2	-	-	CASSLGAGYGYTF	TGTGCCAGCAGCTTAGGCGCAGGCTATGGCTACACCTTC
TRBV5-5	TRBJ2-5	-	-	CASSLAPQETQYF	TGTGCCAGCAGCTTGGCTCCCCAAGAGACCCAGTACTTC
TRBV19	TRBJ2-2	-	-	CASSIGPGAGELFF	TGTGCCAGTAGTATAGGACCGGGGGCCGGGGAGCTGTTTTTT
TRBV27	TRBJ2-5	once	TRBD2	CASRRLAGVPETQYF	TGTGCCAGCAGGAGGCTAGCGGGAGTTCCAGAGACCCAGTACTTC
TRBV29-1	TRBJ1-2	-	-	CSVEDFEGTSYGYTF	TGCAGCGTTGAAGATTTCGAGGGTACTTCCTATGGCTACACCTTC
TRBV6-1	TRBJ2-1	-	TRBD1	CASKGTVYNEQFF	TGTGCCAGCAAAGGGACAGTATACAATGAGCAGTTCTTC
TRBV4-2	TRBJ1-1	-	TRBD1	CASSHLQGARTEAFF	TGTGCCAGCAGCCACCTACAGGGGGCGAGGACTGAAGCTTTCTTT
TRBV9	TRBJ2-7	-	TRBD2	CASSVGLAGSSSYEQYF	TGTGCCAGCAGCGTAGGCCTAGCGGGTTCCAGCTCCTACGAGCAGTACTTC
TRBV5-1	TRBJ2-3	-	TRBD2	CASSREDTDTQYF	TGCGCCAGCAGCCGGGAGGACACAGATACGCAGTATTTT
TRBV7-9	TRBJ2-7	-	TRBD2	CASSLDGRADSEQYF	TGTGCCAGCAGCTTAGACGGGAGGGCCGATTCCGAGCAGTACTTC
TRBV4-1	TRBJ2-2	-	-	CASSLRGGPNTGELFF	TGCGCCAGCAGCCTTCGAGGGGGTCCGAACACCGGGGAGCTGTTTTTT
TRBV28	TRBJ1-3	-	-	CASSLNTGRTGNTIYF	TGTGCCAGCAGTTTGAATACAGGGCGTACTGGAAACACCATATATTTT